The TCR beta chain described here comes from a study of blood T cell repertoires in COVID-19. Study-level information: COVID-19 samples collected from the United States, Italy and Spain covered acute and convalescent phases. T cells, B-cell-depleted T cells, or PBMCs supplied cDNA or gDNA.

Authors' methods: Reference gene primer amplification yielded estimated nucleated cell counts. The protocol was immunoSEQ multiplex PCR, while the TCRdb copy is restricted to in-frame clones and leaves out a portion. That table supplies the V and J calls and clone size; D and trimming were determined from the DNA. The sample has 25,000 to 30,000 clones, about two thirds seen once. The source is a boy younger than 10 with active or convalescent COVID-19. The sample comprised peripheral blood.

CDR3 loop: CATSLWDRDYGYTF. CDR3 DNA: TGTGCCACCAGCCTTTGGGACAGGGACTATGGCTACACCTTC. This rearrangement joins TRBV24-1 to TRBJ1-2, with 9 bases matching TRBD1. Germline V CDR1 and CDR2: KGHDR, SFDVKD. This CDR3 comprises 14 residues. V lost 7 bases and J lost 3; bases outside the gene matches: 5.